Shown below are 32 T cell receptor beta chains from a single sample sequenced in a study of beta chain features in type 1 diabetes. Study-wide results and caveats: Moderate yet significant TCRB CDR3 shortening was seen in Type 1 diabetes patients in all four CD4+ subsets.

These receptors lack a known antigen. The authors reverse transcribed all of the isolated RNA, so sequencing captured expressed TCRB transcripts. The assay was immunoSEQ multiplex PCR, and TCRdb's table has in-frame clones only and misses some. This table holds fewer than 55,000 clones, approximately 45% found once. Sequencing input: Tregs from blood. These receptors all come from a man aged 25-45 years with type 1 diabetes.

This chain links TRBV28 with TRBJ2-1, with 8 bases matching TRBD2. The CDR3 runs 14 residues. Germline V CDR1 and CDR2: MDHEN, SYDVKM. Trimming took 4 bases from V and 7 from J; bases not matched to a gene: 6. Here the CDR3 reads CASSSSGSRNEQFF. The CDR3 DNA reads TGTGCCAGCAGTTCCAGCGGGAGTAGGAATGAGCAGTTCTTC. The complete variable domain, with remaining parts taken from reference TRBV28 and TRBJ2-1, reads DVKVTQSSRYLVKRTGEKVFLECVQDMDHENMFWYRQDPGLGLRLIYFSYDVKMKEKGDIPEGYSVSREKKERFSLILESASTNQTSMYLCASSSSGSRNEQFFGPGTRLTVL.

The rearrangement joins TRBV30 to TRBJ1-4; no clear D. Trimming cost V 4 bases and J 3 bases, with 6 bases left between them. The CDR3 extends over 12 amino acids. Germline V lookup: CDR1 GTSNPN, CDR2 SVGIG (reference sequence). The CDR3 here is CAWKRANEKLFF. DNA for the CDR3: TGTGCCTGGAAAAGAGCTAATGAAAAACTGTTTTTT.

The gene calls are TRBV6-6 and TRBJ2-7; D may be TRBD2 (6 bases). Germline V gives CDR1 MNHNY, CDR2 SVGAGI (reference sequence). The CDR3 runs to 14 residues. Trimming took off 5 bases at V and 6 bases at J, with 17 bases between the two ends. For the CDR3, the DNA is TGTGCCAGCAGTCCAAACTGGGGGAGGATCGAGCAGTACTTC. It is translated as CASSPNWGRIEQYF.

This clone has only one observation. The rearrangement links TRBV9 to TRBJ2-3, with 10 bases aligning to TRBD2. Trimming cost V 0 bases and J 1 base; bases outside gene matches: 5. The germline V gene encodes CDR1 SGDLS and CDR2 YYNGEE. The CDR3 sequence is 17 residues long. Here the CDR3 reads CASSVALAGAGTDTQYF. DNA for the CDR3: TGTGCCAGCAGCGTAGCGCTAGCGGGAGCCGGCACAGATACGCAGTATTTT. The variable domain in full, completed from reference TRBV9 and TRBJ2-3, reads DSGVTQTPKHLITATGQRVTLRCSPRSGDLSVYWYQQSLDQGLQFLIQYYNGEERAKGNILERFSAQQFPDLHSELNLSSLELGDSALYFCASSVALAGAGTDTQYFGPGTRLTVL.

The V and J genes are TRBV2 and TRBJ2-2, with D hard to call. Between the trimmed V and J ends, which lost 3 bases and 1 base, there was a span of 9 bases. Germline assignment: CDR1 SNHLY and CDR2 FYNNEI. The length of the CDR3 is 15 residues. DNA of the CDR3: TGTGCCAGCAGTGACCGGTTCGGGAACACCGGGGAGCTGTTTTTT. Its translation is CASSDRFGNTGELFF.

This clone was seen a few times. The chain employs TRBV4-3 and TRBJ1-1, with no clear D. Germline V gene sequence: CDR1 LGHNA, CDR2 YSLEER. With 4 bases removed from V and 5 bases from J, the gap between germline ends came to 14 bases. The CDR3 runs 14 residues. This CDR3 reads CASSRGLERTEAFF. DNA of the CDR3: TGCGCCAGCAGCCGCGGCCTTGAGAGGACTGAAGCTTTCTTT.

The rearrangement joins TRBV4-1 to TRBJ2-1; 9 bases line up with TRBD2. The germline gives CDR1 MGHRA, CDR2 YSYEKL. With 2 bases clipped from V and 7 bases from J, the junction kept 12 bases outside the gene matches. The CDR3 consists of 17 residues. CDR3 sequence (DNA): TGCGCCAGCAGCCAAATCTCTAGGGGCGGGAGGGCTAATGAGCAGTTCTTC. Its translation is CASSQISRGGRANEQFF.

This clone was observed a few times. The rearrangement joins TRBV7-9 to TRBJ2-5, with 7 nucleotides matching TRBD1. CDR3 length: 13 amino acids. CDR1 is SEHNR and CDR2 is FQNEAQ in the germline V gene (reference sequence). V was clipped by 5 bases and J by 6 bases; unmatched bases: 6. In nucleotides, the CDR3 is TGTGCCAGCAGCCGTGACAGGGTGAAGACCCAGTACTTC. Translated: CASSRDRVKTQYF.

The chain recombines TRBV7-3 with TRBJ2-7; D may be TRBD1 (5 bases). The V and J ends lost 5 bases and 3 bases respectively, with 17 bases between them. CDR3 size: 15 residues. Looked up from germline, CDR1 is SGHTA and CDR2 is FQGTGA. The CDR3 region has the DNA TGTGCCAGCAGCCCCGAGCAGGGCCAACACTACGAGCAGTACTTC. Translation: CASSPEQGQHYEQYF. Using reference TRBV7-3 and TRBJ2-7 for the parts outside the CDR3, the full variable domain is GAGVSQTPSNKVTEKGKYVELRCDPISGHTALYWYRQSLGQGPEFLIYFQGTGAADDSGLPNDRFFAVRPEGSVSTLKIQRTERGDSAVYLCASSPEQGQHYEQYFGPGTRLTVT.

There are a few counts of this clone. V usage is TRBV7-2 and J usage is TRBJ2-3; the match to TRBD2 covers 7 bases. This CDR3 comprises 17 residues. The V gene end was trimmed by 2 bases and the J gene end by 5 bases; junction bases not matched to a gene: 13. From germline, CDR1 is SGHTA and CDR2 FQGNSA. The CDR3 loop is CASSLLGGGVSGDTQYF. DNA of the CDR3: TGTGCCAGCAGCTTATTGGGGGGAGGGGTTAGCGGAGATACGCAGTATTTT.

V is TRBV28 and J is TRBJ2-1; 8 bases are a match to TRBD2. Per the germline V gene, CDR1 is MDHEN and CDR2 is SYDVKM. V lost 6 bases and J lost 0; bases outside the gene matches: 7. The CDR3 totals 16 residues. In DNA, the CDR3 is TGTGCCAGCAGGTCCACTAGCGGAAGCTCCTACAATGAGCAGTTCTTC. It specifies CASRSTSGSSYNEQFF.

The V and J genes are TRBV5-6 and TRBJ2-7; a weak D match, TRBD1 (6 bases). CDR1 and CDR2 (germline): SGHDT, YYEEEE. The CDR3 length is 17 residues. Trimming pared 0 bases from V and 4 bases from J, leaving 20 bases between. DNA of the CDR3: TGTGCCAGCAGCTTGGGTTACTCTTCAGGGGTGTCATACGAGCAGTACTTC. Protein sequence: CASSLGYSSGVSYEQYF. The full variable domain, rest sourced from reference TRBV5-6 and TRBJ2-7, is DAGVTQSPTHLIKTRGQQVTLRCSPKSGHDTVSWYQQALGQGPQFIFQYYEEEERQRGNFPDRFSGHQFPNYSSELNVNALLLGDSALYLCASSLGYSSGVSYEQYFGPGTRLTVT.

This clone was counted between two and nine times. This sequence joins TRBV6-1 and TRBJ1-5, with TRBD1 matching 8 bases. The V gene's germline CDR1 is MNHNS and CDR2 SASEGT. The CDR3 is 13 amino acids. With 10 bases clipped from V and 4 bases from J, the junction kept 6 bases outside the gene matches. Here the CDR3 DNA reads TGTGCCACCAAGGGACAGGCTAATCAGCCCCAGCATTTT. This encodes CATKGQANQPQHF.

This clone was picked up a small number of times. J is TRBJ2-1 and V is TRBV7-2; 8 positions match TRBD1. CDR1 is SGHTA, CDR2 FQGNSA, per germline. The CDR3 is made up of 15 amino acids. Losses at the gene ends were 8 bases for V and 4 bases for J; bases not matched to a gene: 10. The DNA of the CDR3 is TGTGCCAGCGGTGGGGGAACAGGGGGTTACAATGAGCAGTTCTTC. As protein: CASGGGTGGYNEQFF.

This clone turned up a few times. The chain recombines TRBV10-3 with TRBJ2-5, with TRBD2 matching over 14 bases. The ends lost 3 bases at V and 4 bases at J; junction bases unmatched: 7. Germline-derived CDR1 and CDR2 are ENHRY and SYGVKD. This CDR3 region has 17 residues. The CDR3 reads CAISDDPGLAGVETQYF. The CDR3 DNA sequence: TGTGCCATCAGTGATGACCCGGGACTAGCGGGAGTAGAGACCCAGTACTTC.

This clone was detected only a few times. The chain has TRBV18 and TRBJ1-4, with a tentative D call TRBD1 (6 bases). Trimming stripped 0 bases from V and 15 bases from J, with 38 bases between. CDR1 and CDR2 from the germline V gene are KGHSH and LQKENI. CDR3 length equals 21 residues. CDR3 sequence reads: CASSPPRGSREGVQQTTLVFF. CDR3 in DNA: TGTGCCAGCTCACCACCGAGGGGGAGCCGAGAGGGGGTACAGCAGACTACTCTGGTGTTTTTT.

The V call is TRBV10-3, the J call TRBJ2-1; 10 bases are shared with TRBD2. CDR1 is ENHRY and CDR2 is SYGVKD in the germline V gene. V dropped 4 bases and J dropped 8; count of bases not matched to a gene: 8. This CDR3 has 15 amino acids. The CDR3 region has the DNA TGTGCCATCAGTGCCCCTAGCGGGAGTCTCGATGAGCAGTTCTTC. It codes for CAISAPSGSLDEQFF.

This chain uses TRBV28 with TRBJ1-3, with 7 bases aligning to TRBD1. Germline V gene lookup returns CDR1 MDHEN and CDR2 SYDVKM. This CDR3 is built from 14 residues. The trim removed 6 bases at V and 4 bases at J, leaving 6 bases unmatched. CDR3 loop: CASSRGGPGNTIYF. For the CDR3, the DNA is TGTGCCAGCAGCCGAGGGGGCCCAGGAAACACCATATATTTT.

The rearrangement uses TRBV7-9 and TRBJ2-5; 10 bases map to TRBD1. Germline assignment: CDR1 SEHNR and CDR2 FQNEAQ (reference sequence). The CDR3 consists of 17 residues. V dropped 5 bases and J dropped 6; count of bases not matched to a gene: 15. DNA of the CDR3: TGTGCCAGCAGCCATGGGGTCGGACAGGGGGACGAAAAGACCCAGTACTTC. It encodes CASSHGVGQGDEKTQYF.

V usage is TRBV5-1 and J usage is TRBJ2-5, with 7 bases matching TRBD1. Germline loops: CDR1 SGHRS, CDR2 YFSETQ. The CDR3 sequence is 14 residues long. Trimming at V came to 4 bases and at J to 4 bases, leaving 7 bases not matched to a gene. This CDR3 reads CASSARTGSETQYF. The CDR3 DNA reads TGCGCCAGCAGCGCCAGGACAGGCTCAGAGACCCAGTACTTC. The full variable domain, with the rest looked up from reference TRBV5-1 and TRBJ2-5, is KAGVTQTPRYLIKTRGQQVTLSCSPISGHRSVSWYQQTPGQGLQFLFEYFSETQRNKGNFPGRFSGRQFSNSRSEMNVSTLELGDSALYLCASSARTGSETQYFGPGTRLLVL.

J is TRBJ2-7 and V is TRBV13, with D perhaps TRBD1 (6 bases). Germline V lookup: CDR1 PRHDT, CDR2 FYEKMQ (reference sequence). The CDR3 extends over 15 amino acids. V was clipped by 5 bases and J by 2 bases, with 16 bases between them. The CDR3 loop reads CASSTRTENAYEQYF. The CDR3 DNA reads TGTGCCAGCAGCACCCGGACAGAAAACGCCTACGAGCAGTACTTC.

The chain combines TRBV6-1 with TRBJ2-1; 7 bases map to TRBD2. V dropped 3 bases and J dropped 5; count of bases not matched to a gene: 4. CDR3 length equals 14 residues. Per the germline V gene, CDR1 is MNHNS and CDR2 is SASEGT. Here the CDR3 DNA reads TGTGCCAGCAGTGATGGCGGGAGCGACAATGAGCAGTTCTTC. Translating it yields CASSDGGSDNEQFF.

In this sample, this clone turned up a few times. The chain is built from TRBV4-2 and TRBJ2-5, with D maybe TRBD1 (5 bases). Looked up from germline, CDR1 is LGHNA and CDR2 is YNFKEQ. Deletions cut 3 bases from V and 3 bases from J, with 5 bases between. CDR3 length: 12 amino acids. CDR3 bases: TGTGCCAGCAGCCAGGACAAAGAGACCCAGTACTTC. Protein sequence: CASSQDKETQYF.

The chain has TRBV5-4 and TRBJ2-5; D possibly corresponds to TRBD1 (5 bases). Trimming removed 1 base from V and 4 bases from J, with 11 bases in between. Germline loops: CDR1 SGHNT, CDR2 YYREEE (reference sequence). The CDR3 runs 14 residues. CDR3 loop: CASSLNRQGETQYF. The CDR3 DNA reads TGTGCCAGCAGCTTGAACAGGCAGGGAGAGACCCAGTACTTC.

This chain uses TRBV7-3 with TRBJ2-1, with 11 bases fitting TRBD1. CDR3 length: 15 amino acids. The V gene's germline CDR1 is SGHTA and CDR2 FQGTGA. Trimming took 5 bases from V and 4 from J; bases not matched to a gene: 4. CDR3 loop: CASSLDRGPYNEQFF. The CDR3, as DNA: TGTGCCAGCAGCCTGGACAGGGGGCCTTACAATGAGCAGTTCTTC.

In its sample, this clone was seen a few times. The chain employs TRBV7-2 and TRBJ2-7; 7 bases are a match to TRBD2. Unmatched junction bases numbered 5, after V lost 0 bases and J lost 3 bases. From germline, CDR1 is SGHTA and CDR2 FQGNSA. CDR3 length equals 15 residues. CDR3 nucleotide sequence: TGTGCCAGCAGCTTAGCGGGAGGGAGAAACTACGAGCAGTACTTC. As protein: CASSLAGGRNYEQYF. The full variable domain, its missing parts supplied by reference TRBV7-2 and TRBJ2-7, is GAGVSQSPSNKVTEKGKDVELRCDPISGHTALYWYRQSLGQGLEFLIYFQGNSAPDKSGLPSDRFSAERTGGSVSTLTIQRTQQEDSAVYLCASSLAGGRNYEQYFGPGTRLTVT.

This clone was counted only a few times. The chain recombines TRBV11-2 with TRBJ1-4; D is possibly TRBD1 (6 bases). Germline CDR1 and CDR2: SGHAT and FQNNGV. Trimming removed 7 bases from V and 7 bases from J, with 16 bases in between. The CDR3 spans 14 residues. CDR3 sequence reads: CASKVTGISEKLFF. The CDR3 DNA reads as TGTGCCAGCAAGGTTACAGGGATTAGTGAAAAACTGTTTTTT.

The gene calls are TRBV7-9 and TRBJ2-5; 7 bases agree with TRBD2. Trimming took 5 bases from V and 2 from J; bases not matched to a gene: 8. The V gene's germline CDR1 is SEHNR and CDR2 FQNEAQ (reference sequence). The CDR3 length is 15 residues. The DNA for the CDR3 is TGTGCCAGCAGCAGGAGCGGGGATCTACAAGAGACCCAGTACTTC. Translation gives CASSRSGDLQETQYF.

This sequence joins TRBV7-2 and TRBJ2-1; 7 bases are shared with TRBD2. The ends lost 7 bases at V and 6 bases at J; junction bases unmatched: 12. The CDR3 sequence is 15 residues long. Germline V gives CDR1 SGHTA, CDR2 FQGNSA. In nucleotides, the CDR3 is TGTGCCAGCACACAACTAGCGATGGGGTTCAATGAGCAGTTCTTC. Amino acids: CASTQLAMGFNEQFF.

The chain uses TRBV27 and TRBJ1-6; D not certain. This CDR3 is 17 amino acids long. Germline lookup yields CDR1 MNHEY and CDR2 SMNVEV (reference sequence). The germline V and J ends were trimmed by 0 bases and 9 bases, with 18 bases remaining between them. The CDR3, as DNA: TGTGCCAGCAGTTTATCTATAAGACGGGGAGTAGTTTCACCCCTCCACTTT. As protein: CASSLSIRRGVVSPLHF.

The rearrangement uses TRBV5-4 and TRBJ1-2, with D maybe TRBD1 (6 bases). V was pared by 4 bases and J by 5 bases, with 15 bases between. Germline V CDR1 and CDR2: SGHNT, YYREEE (reference sequence). CDR3 length: 14 residues. In nucleotides, the CDR3 is TGTGCCAGCAGCAAACAGGGTATGAATTATGGCTACACCTTC. This codes for CASSKQGMNYGYTF.

This sequence joins TRBV9 and TRBJ2-7; tentative D call: TRBD1 (5 bases). Deletions cut 0 bases from V and 8 bases from J, with 15 bases between. CDR3 length equals 14 residues. Germline CDR1 SGDLS, CDR2 YYNGEE. The CDR3 reads CASSVVMTEGQQYF. DNA for the CDR3: TGTGCCAGCAGCGTAGTAATGACAGAAGGACAGCAGTACTTC. Supplemented by reference TRBV9 and TRBJ2-7, the full variable domain reads DSGVTQTPKHLITATGQRVTLRCSPRSGDLSVYWYQQSLDQGLQFLIQYYNGEERAKGNILERFSAQQFPDLHSELNLSSLELGDSALYFCASSVVMTEGQQYFGPGTRLTVT.